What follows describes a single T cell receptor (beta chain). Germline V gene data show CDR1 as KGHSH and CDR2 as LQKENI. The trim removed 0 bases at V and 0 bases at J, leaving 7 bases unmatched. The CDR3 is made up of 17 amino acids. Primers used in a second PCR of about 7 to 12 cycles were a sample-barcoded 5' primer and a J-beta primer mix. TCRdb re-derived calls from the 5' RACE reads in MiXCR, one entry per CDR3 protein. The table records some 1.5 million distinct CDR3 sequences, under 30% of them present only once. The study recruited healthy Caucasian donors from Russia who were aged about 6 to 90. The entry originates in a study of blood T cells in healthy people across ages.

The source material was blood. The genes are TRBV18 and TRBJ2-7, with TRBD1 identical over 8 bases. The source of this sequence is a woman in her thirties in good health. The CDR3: CASSPPVGQGGSYEQYF. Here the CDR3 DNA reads TGTGCCAGCTCACCACCGGTAGGACAGGGCGGCTCCTACGAGCAGTACTTC.